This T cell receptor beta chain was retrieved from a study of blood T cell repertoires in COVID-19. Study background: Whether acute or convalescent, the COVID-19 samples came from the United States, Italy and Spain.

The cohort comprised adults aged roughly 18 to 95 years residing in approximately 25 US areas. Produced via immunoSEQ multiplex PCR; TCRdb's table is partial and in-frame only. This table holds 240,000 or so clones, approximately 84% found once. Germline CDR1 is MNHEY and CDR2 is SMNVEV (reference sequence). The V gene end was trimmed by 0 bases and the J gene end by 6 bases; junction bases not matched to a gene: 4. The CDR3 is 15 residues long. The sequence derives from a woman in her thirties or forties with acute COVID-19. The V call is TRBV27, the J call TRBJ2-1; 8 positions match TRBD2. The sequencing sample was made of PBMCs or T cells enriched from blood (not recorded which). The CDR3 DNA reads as TGTGCCAGCAGTTTATCCGGACTAGCAGGCAATGAGCAGTTCTTC. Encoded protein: CASSLSGLAGNEQFF.